The 19 T cell receptor beta chains below all came from one sample that was sequenced in a study of tumor and adjacent non-tumor tissue in lung cancer. TCRbeta libraries were built with three rounds of nested PCR, modified from ARM-PCR. TCRdb reprocessed the multiplex PCR reads via MiXCR and lists one record per CDR3 protein. The sample carries tens of thousands of distinct CDR3 sequences, roughly two thirds recorded once. RNA was extracted from bulk tissue without any cell sorting. This non-tumor lung sample came from over 3 cm beyond the tumor edge. The specimen sequenced was distant non-tumor lung tissue. These receptors originate from a woman aged 40-49 years with non-small cell lung cancer.

The chain links TRBV11-2 to TRBJ2-5; tentatively, D is TRBD2 (6 bases). The CDR3 contains 16 residues. The germline V gene encodes CDR1 SGHAT and CDR2 FQNNGV. Deletions cut 4 bases from V and 1 base from J, with 16 bases between. The CDR3 sequence is CASSSVLRRAQETQYF. The CDR3 nucleotides are TGTGCCAGCAGCTCAGTTTTGCGGAGGGCCCAAGAGACCCAGTACTTC.

This clonotype was detected many times. The chain links TRBV28 to TRBJ2-7; D may be TRBD1 (5 bases). The V gene's germline CDR1 is MDHEN and CDR2 SYDVKM. This CDR3 has 16 amino acids. V dropped 3 bases and J dropped 1 base, with 16 bases sitting between them. The DNA of the CDR3 is TGTGCCAGCAGTTTCCCCCAGGGCCTGGATTCCTACGAGCAGTACTTC. It is translated as CASSFPQGLDSYEQYF.

Note on this clonotype: One end of the junction is discordant with germline, which a read error may explain. The chain has TRBV12-5 and TRBJ2-5, with D possibly being TRBD2 (7 bases). This CDR3 comprises 14 residues. CDR1 is LGHNT and CDR2 is FRNRAP in the germline V gene. Here the CDR3 DNA reads TGTGCTACTGGTTTGGGGGGGGCGTATGAGACCCAGTACTTT. It specifies CATGLGGAYETQYF.

As for this clonotype: The conserved final phenylalanine or tryptophan is absent from the CDR3, which likely points to a read error. Because the CDR3's place on the DNA is in doubt, the DNA is left out and the CDR3 is given as listed by TCRdb. This chain connects TRBV11-2 to TRBJ2-7; the table names TRBD1, a call not compared with the DNA. Counting both end residues, the CDR3 totals 16 amino acids. Germline-derived CDR1 and CDR2 are SGHAT and FQNNGV. The CDR3 region is CASSYSRDREWNERYL.

In the case of this clonotype: Since no conserved phenylalanine or tryptophan closes the CDR3, a read error is the likely cause. V and J are TRBV11-3 and TRBJ2-1, with no clear D. In germline, CDR1 is SGHNT, CDR2 YENEEA. CDR3 length: 16 amino acids. With 5 bases removed from V and 0 bases from J, the gap between germline ends came to 14 bases. The CDR3, as DNA: TGTGCCAGCAGCCCAAAACCTAGGAACTCCTACAATGAGCAGTTCTCC. This encodes CASSPKPRNSYNEQFS.

Of note for this clonotype: Being one base from a much bigger clone, this may be a read error. The V call is TRBV20-1, the J call TRBJ2-2; TRBD1 aligns across 7 bases. Germline V gene lookup returns CDR1 DFQATT and CDR2 SNEGSKA (reference sequence). CDR3 size: 15 residues. CDR3 sequence reads: CSATRQGSNAGELFF. The CDR3 region has the DNA TGCAGTGCCACGCGACAGGGATCGAACGCCGGGGAGCTGTTTTTT.

Details on this clonotype: Its ends do not fully match the called genes, so a read error is possible. The J gene is TRBJ2-1, the V gene TRBV29-1, with D perhaps TRBD2 (6 bases). CDR3 length: 15 amino acids. Germline CDR1 SQVTM, CDR2 ANQGSEA. DNA of the CDR3: TGCGGCGTAGACGACTCTAGCGCGAAAGTCGATGAGCAGTTCTTC. This codes for CGVDDSSAKVDEQFF.

This sequence joins TRBV30 and TRBJ1-5, with D possibly matching TRBD2 (7 bases). TRBJ2-3 matches the DNA end more closely, so the J call is doubtful. This CDR3 region has 13 residues. Germline V gene data show CDR1 as GTSNPN and CDR2 as SVGIG (reference sequence). CDR3 loop: CAWSSSGGQPQYF. The CDR3 DNA follows: TGTGCCTGGAGTTCCTCGGGGGGCCAGCCCCAGTATTTT.

With respect to this clonotype: This may be a read error: a much more frequent sequence differs by one nucleotide. The chain joins TRBV5-5 to TRBJ2-5, with 9 bases identical to TRBD1. In germline, CDR1 is SGHKS, CDR2 YYEKEE (reference sequence). This CDR3 is 18 amino acids long. The CDR3 DNA reads as TGTGCCAACAGCTTGACTATGACAGGGGGAAGTCTAGGGGAGACCCAGTACTTC. It specifies CANSLTMTGGSLGETQYF.

This clonotype has ten or more counts. J is TRBJ1-5 and V is TRBV29-1, with 12 bases that match TRBD1. Germline V lookup: CDR1 SQVTM, CDR2 ANQGSEA. This CDR3 is 18 amino acids long. J gave up 1 base and V 3 bases, and 10 bases lay outside the gene matches. CDR3 nucleotides: TGCAGCGTTGACAATGGGACAGGGGGCCTGCACAGCAATCAGCCCCAGCATTTT. Residues: CSVDNGTGGLHSNQPQHF.

Details on this clonotype: Because the CDR3 is missing its conserved closing phenylalanine or tryptophan, this is likely a read error. The rearrangement links TRBV20-1 to TRBJ2-7, with 9 bases fitting TRBD2. This CDR3 region has 14 residues. Germline CDR1 is DFQATT and CDR2 is SNEGSKA (reference sequence). CDR3 sequence reads: CSAPGTSPSYEQYL. DNA of the CDR3: TGCAGCGCACCCGGGACTAGCCCCTCCTACGAACAGTACTTG.

A remark on this clonotype: The CDR3 does not end in the conserved phenylalanine or tryptophan, so this is likely a read error. This chain uses TRBV28 with TRBJ2-2, with a weak D call TRBD1 (5 bases). The V gene lost 8 bases and the J gene lost 5 bases, with 12 bases spanning the gap. Germline CDR1 reads MDHEN; CDR2 reads SYDVKM. The length of the CDR3 is 13 residues. In DNA, the CDR3 is TGTGCCAGCGGATCGCAGGGTACCGGGGAGCTGTTTATT. Translating it yields CASGSQGTGELFI.

In the case of this clonotype: The junction does not match germline at one end; this may be a read error. The chain carries TRBV11-2 and TRBJ2-2; either TRBD1 or TRBD2 may supply D (5 bases each). The CDR3 spans 12 residues. Germline values: CDR1 SGHAT, CDR2 FQNNGV. For the CDR3, the DNA is TGTGCCAGCAGCTTAGAATCCAGGGAGCTGTTGTTT. It codes for CASSLESRELLF.

On this clonotype itself: One end of the junction is discordant with germline, which a read error may explain. This sequence joins TRBV11-3 and TRBJ2-1, with a tentative D call TRBD1 (5 bases). The CDR3 is 13 residues long. Germline loops: CDR1 SGHNT, CDR2 YENEEA. Written as DNA, the CDR3 is TGTGCCAGCAGCTTCCGACAGCTAGATGAACAGTTCTTC. Its protein product is CASSFRQLDEQFF. The full variable domain, its missing parts supplied by reference TRBV11-3 and TRBJ2-1, is EAGVVQSPRYKIIEKKQPVAFWCNPISGHNTLYWYLQNLGQGPELLIRYENEEAVDDSQLPKDRFSAERLKGVDSTLKIQPAELGDSAVYLCASSFRQLDEQFFGPGTRLTVL.

In regard to this clonotype: The CDR3 end shows no conserved phenylalanine or tryptophan, and so a read error is likely. The chain uses TRBV14 and TRBJ2-5; D remains ambiguous. Germline V gene data show CDR1 as SGHDN and CDR2 as FVKESK. There are 13 residues in the CDR3. The CDR3 DNA sequence: TGCGCCAGCAGCCGGGCGATACAAGAGACCCAGTACCTC. Amino acids: CASSRAIQETQYL.

About this clonotype: Since no conserved phenylalanine or tryptophan closes the CDR3, a read error is the likely cause. The chain couples TRBV4-1 to TRBJ2-1; D may match TRBD1 or TRBD2 (5 bases each). Germline CDR1 MGHRA, CDR2 YSYEKL. The CDR3 has 15 residues. The CDR3 reads CASRMGRGTYNGQFL. The CDR3, as DNA: TGCGCCAGCAGAATGGGACGGGGAACCTACAATGGGCAGTTCCTC.

Regarding this clonotype: Being one base from a much bigger clone, this may be a read error. The chain links TRBV5-1 to TRBJ2-5, with a tentative D call TRBD1 (6 bases). Germline V gives CDR1 SGHRS, CDR2 YFSETQ. CDR3 length equals 14 residues. The CDR3 sequence: CVSRPGQSSETQYF. The CDR3 DNA reads as TGCGTCAGTAGGCCAGGACAGTCGTCGGAGACCCAGTACTTC.

The chain's CDR3 is CAWSALSGNEAFF. DNA for the CDR3: TGTGCCTGGAGTGCCCTGTCAGGAAATGAAGCTTTCTTT. The V call is TRBV30, the J call TRBJ1-1; D unresolved. Per the germline V gene, CDR1 is GTSNPN and CDR2 is SVGIG (reference sequence). V was pared by 1 base and J by 7 bases, with 13 bases between. The CDR3 sequence is 13 residues long.

In the case of this clonotype: Just one base apart from a much larger clone, this may be a read error. V is TRBV10-1 and J is TRBJ2-1; TRBD2 agrees at 10 bases. The CDR3 sequence is 17 residues long. Germline CDR1 WNHNN, CDR2 SYGVQD (reference sequence). For the CDR3, the DNA is TGCGCCAGCAGTGAGTCGCAGCGGGAGGGCCCTCAGAATGGGCAGTTCTTC. Translated, it gives CASSESQREGPQNGQFF.